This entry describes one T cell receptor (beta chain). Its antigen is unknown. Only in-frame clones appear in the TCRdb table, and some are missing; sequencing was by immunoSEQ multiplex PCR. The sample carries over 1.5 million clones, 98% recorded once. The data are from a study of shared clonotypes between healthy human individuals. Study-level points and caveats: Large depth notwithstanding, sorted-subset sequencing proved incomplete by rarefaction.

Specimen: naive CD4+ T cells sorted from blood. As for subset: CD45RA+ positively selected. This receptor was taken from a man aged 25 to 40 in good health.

CDR3 nucleotides: TGTGCCAGCAGCTTAGTCGGCTCCTTCCAAGGAGAGCAGTTCTTC. Translated: CASSLVGSFQGEQFF. The chain employs TRBV7-8 and TRBJ2-1; unclear D gene. From germline, CDR1 is SGHVS and CDR2 FQNEAQ. CDR3 length: 15 amino acids. Trimming shortened V by 1 base and J by 10 bases, and 17 bases separated the two germline ends.